Following are 17 T cell receptor beta chains from one sample sequenced in a study of spatial heterogeneity in lung cancer. Study observations and caveats: Tumor mutation count correlated with how many alpha and beta TCRs expanded intratumorally.

Time point: sample taken at primary tumor resection. TCRdb fed the 5' RACE reads into MiXCR, producing one record per CDR3 protein. The repertoire includes about 10,000 distinct CDR3 sequences, 12% of them detected once, and around 13% sits in the top ten. No antigen is known for these receptors. The input for sequencing was lung tumor tissue, taken at surgery. These receptors all stem from a female donor with early-stage non-small cell lung cancer.

The chain is built from TRBV6-1 and TRBJ2-1, with D possibly being TRBD1 (6 bases). V was trimmed by 3 bases and J by 1 base, leaving 13 bases between them. Per the germline V gene, CDR1 is MNHNS and CDR2 is SASEGT. The CDR3 is made up of 16 amino acids. The CDR3 reads CASSEFRQGSYNEQFF. CDR3 bases: TGTGCCAGCAGTGAGTTCCGTCAGGGGTCCTACAATGAGCAGTTCTTC.

This clonotype was found many times. The V call is TRBV19, the J call TRBJ2-1; D gene uncertain. CDR1 and CDR2 from the germline V gene are LNHDA and SQIVND (reference sequence). V lost 8 bases, J lost 0 bases, and 14 bases lay in between. This CDR3 region has 15 residues. The CDR3 protein is CASLSHPGSYNEQFF. CDR3 nucleotides: TGTGCCAGTTTATCCCACCCCGGCTCCTACAATGAGCAGTTCTTC.

The chain joins TRBV7-6 to TRBJ2-7, with D possibly matching TRBD2 (6 bases). The V end was cut by 5 bases, the J end by 5 bases, with 22 bases between. The CDR3 is 16 residues long. Germline lookup yields CDR1 SGHVS and CDR2 FNYEAQ. CDR3 amino acids: CASSASTPGLIHEQYF. The DNA of the CDR3 is TGTGCCAGCAGCGCCAGTACTCCGGGACTGATCCACGAGCAGTACTTC.

This clonotype has a count of ten or more. The chain joins TRBV10-3 to TRBJ1-1; TRBD1 might be the D (5 bases). Deletions cut 7 bases from V and 1 base from J, with 16 bases between. This CDR3 contains 15 residues. Germline CDR1 reads ENHRY; CDR2 reads SYGVKD. CDR3 residues: CAITREERGNTEAFF. The CDR3 nucleotides read TGTGCCATCACCAGAGAGGAGAGGGGGAACACTGAAGCTTTCTTT.

This clonotype was counted many times. The J gene is TRBJ2-1, the V gene TRBV6-4; 8 bases map to TRBD1. This CDR3 comprises 15 residues. V trimming: 4 bases; J trimming: 5 bases; junction bases outside the gene matches: 7. Looked up from germline, CDR1 is MRHNA and CDR2 is SNTAGT. CDR3 in DNA: TGTGCCAGCAGTGTTAGGGCAGGGGGCCACAATGAGCAGTTCTTC. It translates to CASSVRAGGHNEQFF.

This clonotype was counted many times. V is TRBV7-3 and J is TRBJ1-1; D is ambiguous. The CDR3 loop spans 13 amino acids. Germline CDR1 SGHTA, CDR2 FQGTGA. The ends were cut back, 5 bases at V and 9 bases at J, with 16 bases in the middle. DNA for the CDR3: TGTGCCAGCAGCCCAGAGGGTGACGGGCAAGCTTTCTTT. Protein: CASSPEGDGQAFF.

This clonotype has a count of ten or more. The chain recombines TRBV28 with TRBJ2-3, with TRBD2 identical over 13 bases. V was clipped by 3 bases and J by 2 bases; unmatched bases: 5. CDR1 and CDR2 from the germline V gene are MDHEN and SYDVKM. The CDR3 is 17 amino acids. The CDR3 DNA reads as TGTGCCAGCAGTTTGGCCGGACTAGCGGGAGTCACAGATACGCAGTATTTT. It specifies CASSLAGLAGVTDTQYF.

This chain links TRBV4-1 with TRBJ2-6; unclear D gene. V was shortened by 1 base and J by 0 bases, with 7 bases between the two germline ends. This CDR3 spans 16 amino acids. Germline CDR1 and CDR2: MGHRA and YSYEKL. The CDR3, as DNA: TGCGCCAGCAGCCAAGTGGGCGGCTCTGGGGCCAACGTCCTGACTTTC. Amino acids: CASSQVGGSGANVLTF.

This clonotype is labeled as medium-sized (0.01 to 0.1%). The rearrangement links TRBV7-6 to TRBJ2-7, with D tentatively TRBD2 (6 bases). The CDR3 totals 15 residues. Germline V lookup: CDR1 SGHVS, CDR2 FNYEAQ. Between the trimmed V and J ends, which lost 0 bases and 4 bases, there was a span of 13 bases. CDR3: CASSLAGLPGYEQYF. Written as DNA, the CDR3 is TGTGCCAGCAGCTTAGCGGGACTGCCAGGGTACGAGCAGTACTTC. Together with reference TRBV7-6 and TRBJ2-7, the CDR3 gives the full variable domain: GAGVSQSPRYKVTKRGQDVALRCDPISGHVSLYWYRQALGQGPEFLTYFNYEAQQDKSGLPNDRFSAERPEGSISTLTIQRTEQRDSAMYRCASSLAGLPGYEQYFGPGTRLTVT.

The sample holds many counts of this clonotype. The chain couples TRBV5-1 to TRBJ2-2, with D possibly being TRBD2 (6 bases). Germline CDR1 is SGHRS and CDR2 is YFSETQ. The CDR3 is 16 residues long. V shed 1 base and J shed 2 bases, with 12 bases lying between them. CDR3 DNA: TGCGCCAGCAGCTTGCGAGGCGGGGCTAACACCGGGGAGCTGTTTTTT. Translating gives CASSLRGGANTGELFF.

V gene TRBV29-1 combines with J gene TRBJ1-2; perhaps TRBD1 as D (5 bases). Trimming pared 2 bases from V and 2 bases from J, leaving 12 bases between. The CDR3 covers 14 residues. CDR1 is SQVTM, CDR2 ANQGSEA, per germline. The CDR3 here is CSVEFGNRNYGYTF. CDR3 DNA sequence: TGCAGCGTTGAATTCGGGAACAGGAACTATGGCTACACCTTC.

By share, this clonotype ranks as medium-sized. The V and J genes are TRBV7-2 and TRBJ1-1; TRBD1 is a possible D gene (5 bases). Germline V gene sequence: CDR1 SGHTA, CDR2 FQGNSA. Trimming stripped 2 bases from V and 4 bases from J, with 11 bases between. The length of the CDR3 is 14 residues. The CDR3 DNA reads TGTGCCAGCAGCTTACAGCAGGGAGGCACTGAAGCTTTCTTT. Translating gives CASSLQQGGTEAFF.

This clonotype has at least ten counts. This chain connects TRBV18 to TRBJ1-2; 7 bases agree with TRBD1. Germline-derived CDR1 and CDR2 are KGHSH and LQKENI. The CDR3 sequence is 16 residues long. V lost 2 bases, J lost 0 bases, and 6 bases stayed unmatched. The CDR3 here is CASSPKQGTANYGYTF. Here the CDR3 DNA reads TGTGCCAGCTCACCAAAACAGGGGACTGCTAACTATGGCTACACCTTC.

This clonotype was detected ten times or more. V is TRBV6-5 and J is TRBJ2-1; 11 nucleotides line up with TRBD1. Germline-derived CDR1 and CDR2 are MNHEY and SVGAGI. The CDR3 length is 13 residues. V lost 8 bases to trimming and J lost 8 bases; unmatched junction nucleotides: 5. CDR3 nucleotide sequence: TGTGCCAGCCAGGGACAGGGGGTAGATGAGCAGTTCTTC. Its protein product is CASQGQGVDEQFF.

The sample holds many counts of this clonotype. This chain joins TRBV6-1 and TRBJ2-1; D is unresolved. Trimming removed 6 bases at V and 8 bases at J, with 11 bases between. The length of the CDR3 is 12 residues. Germline lookup yields CDR1 MNHNS and CDR2 SASEGT. CDR3 in DNA: TGTGCCAGCAGCCTATCCGGCTATGAGCAGTTCTTC. Its protein is CASSLSGYEQFF.

This clonotype was seen many times. This chain joins TRBV6-2 or TRBV6-3 and TRBJ1-6, with 7 bases lining up with TRBD1. There are 14 residues in the CDR3. V gave up 5 bases and J gave up 9 bases; unmatched junction bases: 7. CDR1 is MNHEY and CDR2 is SVGEGT in the germline V gene. DNA for the CDR3: TGTGCCAGCAGTGACGACAGGGCGAGTTCACCCCTCCACTTT. Protein product: CASSDDRASSPLHF.

The chain has TRBV19 and TRBJ1-5, with TRBD1 matching over 7 bases. Trimming cost V 5 bases and J 9 bases; bases outside gene matches: 16. This CDR3 is 16 amino acids long. Looked up from germline, CDR1 is LNHDA and CDR2 is SQIVND (reference sequence). The CDR3 DNA sequence: TGTGCCAGTAGTGCTACAGGGGCCGGGGCAAGGGGGCCCCAGCATTTT. It codes for CASSATGAGARGPQHF.